The clone carrying this TCR beta chain has a single count. The record originates from a study of blood T cell repertoires in COVID-19. Measured with immunoSEQ multiplex PCR; TCRdb has only the in-frame clones, and not every one. The profile shows over 200,000 clones, 84% of them singletons. Germline V gene sequence: CDR1 SGHTA, CDR2 FQGNSA. The CDR3 contains 15 residues. V dropped 3 bases and J dropped 1; count of bases not matched to a gene: 2. The sample taken for sequencing was PBMCs or T cells enriched from blood (not recorded which). The V call is TRBV7-2, the J call TRBJ2-2; 7 bases map to TRBD1. This TCR was recovered from a woman between 40 and 55 years old who had recovered from COVID-19. The CDR3 sequence: CASSLHRGNTGELFF. CDR3 nucleotides: TGTGCCAGCAGCTTGCACAGGGGGAACACCGGGGAGCTGTTTTTT.